This entry lists 22 T cell receptor beta chains sequenced from one sample in a study of patients and donors after allogeneic stem cell transplantation. MiXCR was run by TCRdb on the RT-PCR reads, yielding one entry per CDR3 protein. The table lists a few hundred thousand distinct CDR3 sequences, 12% to 15% of them singletons. Sequencing was performed on blood, either unsorted or a sorted T cell fraction (not recorded which). These receptors came from a human donor who was either an allogeneic HSCT recipient or a stem cell or donor lymphocyte infusion donor (not recorded which). It is not recorded whose cells these are; they may come from a transplant donor.

J is TRBJ2-2 and V is TRBV12-3 or TRBV12-4, with D possibly matching TRBD1 (5 bases). The CDR3 is 13 residues long. Trimming removed 5 bases at V and 7 bases at J, with 11 bases between. In DNA form, the CDR3 reads TGTGCCAGCAGTGAAGGGGAAGGCGGGGAGCTGTTTTTT. Protein: CASSEGEGGELFF.

This clonotype occurred a few times. This chain connects TRBV2 to TRBJ1-1; TRBD1 aligns across 8 bases. V lost 6 bases and J lost 4; bases outside the gene matches: 4. Germline V CDR1 and CDR2: SNHLY, FYNNEI. This CDR3 has 13 amino acids. The CDR3 DNA sequence: TGTGCCAGCAGAGGTACAGGGGGCACTGAAGCTTTCTTT. This codes for CASRGTGGTEAFF.

This chain joins TRBV3-1 and TRBJ1-3; D gene uncertain. Trimming cost V 2 bases and J 8 bases, with 13 bases left between them. The CDR3 extends over 14 amino acids. Germline-derived CDR1 and CDR2 are LGHDT and YNNKEL (reference sequence). In nucleotides, the CDR3 is TGTGCCAGCAGCCAATATCGACGGGGAGACACCATATATTTT. Residues: CASSQYRRGDTIYF.

The chain employs TRBV4-2 and TRBJ1-5; D is possibly TRBD1 (5 bases). The CDR3 totals 18 residues. Germline values: CDR1 LGHNA, CDR2 YNFKEQ. The V end was cut by 0 bases, the J end by 2 bases, with 17 bases between. CDR3 amino acids: CASSQDEWGRGGNQPQHF. The DNA of the CDR3 is TGTGCCAGCAGCCAAGATGAATGGGGGAGAGGTGGCAATCAGCCCCAGCATTTT.

This clonotype was observed a few times. V usage is TRBV5-6 and J usage is TRBJ2-1, with D hard to call. Trimming took 2 bases from V and 9 from J, leaving 15 bases between them. Germline V gene data show CDR1 as SGHDT and CDR2 as YYEEEE. The CDR3 covers 14 residues. In nucleotides, the CDR3 is TGTGCCAGCAGCTTTTTTAGGCCTGACGGTGAGCAGTTCTTC. Encoded protein: CASSFFRPDGEQFF.

This clonotype was detected a few times. J is TRBJ2-5 and V is TRBV7-2; perhaps TRBD2 as D (6 bases). V was shortened by 5 bases and J by 5 bases, with 12 bases between the two germline ends. Per germline, CDR1 SGHTA and CDR2 FQGNSA. This CDR3 is built from 13 residues. In DNA form, the CDR3 reads TGTGCCAGCAGCAGGGGACTGATGGAGACCCAGTACTTC. The encoded protein is CASSRGLMETQYF.

Only a few counts were recorded for this clonotype. The CDR3, as DNA: TGTGCCAGCGCGGGACAGGACAATTACGAGCAGTACTTC. This translates into CASAGQDNYEQYF. The chain has TRBV2 and TRBJ2-7; 8 nucleotides line up with TRBD1. Germline V gene lookup returns CDR1 SNHLY and CDR2 FYNNEI. The CDR3 length is 13 residues. The trim removed 8 bases at V and 4 bases at J, leaving 7 bases unmatched.

The chain combines TRBV20-1 with TRBJ2-5; a weak D match, TRBD2 (5 bases). V was trimmed by 8 bases and J by 0 bases, leaving 13 bases between them. The CDR3 spans 13 residues. Per germline, CDR1 DFQATT and CDR2 SNEGSKA (reference sequence). In DNA, the CDR3 is TGCAGTTTTCCCTCCGGGGACCAAGAGACCCAGTACTTC. Its protein product is CSFPSGDQETQYF.

This chain connects TRBV7-2 to TRBJ2-6; TRBD1 or TRBD2 may be the D gene (5 bases each). The germline V and J ends were trimmed by 4 bases and 0 bases, with 13 bases remaining between them. The CDR3 runs to 17 residues. CDR1 and CDR2 from the germline V gene are SGHTA and FQGNSA. The CDR3 protein is CASSSGFGGSGANVLTF. The CDR3 region has the DNA TGTGCCAGCAGCTCCGGTTTTGGGGGCTCTGGGGCCAACGTCCTGACTTTC.

This clonotype has at least ten counts. V and J are TRBV12-3 or TRBV12-4 and TRBJ1-5; D call uncertain. The CDR3 spans 13 residues. V was clipped by 6 bases and J by 7 bases, with 13 bases between them. CDR3 sequence: CASSPAGRQPQHF. CDR3 nucleotide sequence: TGTGCCAGCAGCCCAGCGGGCAGGCAGCCCCAGCATTTT.

This clonotype was counted many times. The rearrangement joins TRBV7-7 to TRBJ2-1; maybe TRBD2 (5 bases). This CDR3 contains 16 residues. V was pared by 5 bases and J by 0 bases, with 14 bases between. In germline, CDR1 is SSHAT, CDR2 FNYEAQ (reference sequence). The CDR3 loop reads CASSPEIASSYNEQFF. In DNA, the CDR3 is TGTGCCAGCAGCCCCGAGATAGCGAGCTCCTACAATGAGCAGTTCTTC.

This clonotype was detected only a few times. The chain employs TRBV2 and TRBJ2-7; D perhaps matches TRBD1 (6 bases). The CDR3 length is 15 residues. CDR1 is SNHLY and CDR2 is FYNNEI in the germline V gene. Trimming took 8 bases from V and 2 from J, leaving 19 bases between them. Here the CDR3 DNA reads TGTGCCAGCTCTCCCGGACAGCCAAATACCTACGAGCAGTACTTC. This translates into CASSPGQPNTYEQYF. Based on the CDR3 plus reference TRBV2 and TRBJ2-7, the full variable domain is EPEVTQTPSHQVTQMGQEVILRCVPISNHLYFYWYRQILGQKVEFLVSFYNNEISEKSEIFDDQFSVERPDGSNFTLKIRSTKLEDSAMYFCASSPGQPNTYEQYFGPGTRLTVT.

This clonotype has just a few counts. V is TRBV3-1 and J is TRBJ1-2; D is unresolved. Trimming took off 1 base at V and 0 bases at J, with 9 bases between the two ends. The V gene's germline CDR1 is LGHDT and CDR2 YNNKEL (reference sequence). The CDR3 loop spans 15 amino acids. In DNA, the CDR3 is TGTGCCAGCAGCCAAGGTCACAACTCTAACTATGGCTACACCTTC. It encodes CASSQGHNSNYGYTF.

This clonotype turned up a few times. This chain uses TRBV5-1 with TRBJ2-6, with D possibly being TRBD1 (5 bases). This CDR3 has 16 residues. Germline V CDR1 and CDR2: SGHRS, YFSETQ. Trimming removed 0 bases from V and 0 bases from J, with 7 bases in between. This CDR3 reads CASSLDGHSGANVLTF. The CDR3 region has the DNA TGCGCCAGCAGCTTGGACGGACACTCTGGGGCCAACGTCCTGACTTTC. Variable domain in full (rest from reference TRBV5-1 and TRBJ2-6): KAGVTQTPRYLIKTRGQQVTLSCSPISGHRSVSWYQQTPGQGLQFLFEYFSETQRNKGNFPGRFSGRQFSNSRSEMNVSTLELGDSALYLCASSLDGHSGANVLTFGAGSRLTVL.

This clonotype was recorded at least ten times. This chain links TRBV7-2 with TRBJ2-7, with 8 nucleotides matching TRBD2. V lost 2 bases to trimming and J lost 3 bases; unmatched junction nucleotides: 3. CDR1 and CDR2 (germline): SGHTA, FQGNSA. CDR3 size: 14 residues. CDR3 sequence: CASSLLSGGYEQYF. CDR3 in DNA: TGTGCCAGCAGCTTACTCAGCGGGGGCTACGAGCAGTACTTC.

This clonotype was counted ten times or more. J is TRBJ1-2 and V is TRBV7-2; 8 bases fit TRBD1. Per the germline V gene, CDR1 is SGHTA and CDR2 is FQGNSA. This CDR3 is 13 amino acids long. Losses at the gene ends were 8 bases for V and 1 base for J; bases not matched to a gene: 3. The CDR3 DNA follows: TGTGCCAGCGGACAGGGCCTTAACTATGGCTACACCTTC. This translates into CASGQGLNYGYTF.

The rearrangement joins TRBV6-2 or TRBV6-3 to TRBJ2-5; TRBD2 might be the D (6 bases). The germline CDR1 and CDR2 sequences are MNHEY and SVGEGT. This CDR3 is 14 amino acids long. Trimming removed 10 bases from V and 4 bases from J, with 19 bases in between. The CDR3, as DNA: TGTGCCACCCTACGGTTCGGGGGTTCAGAGACCCAGTACTTC. Its translation is CATLRFGGSETQYF.

The chain carries TRBV2 and TRBJ2-6; weak D call: TRBD2 (6 bases). V shed 2 bases and J shed 0 bases, with 8 bases lying between them. Germline V lookup: CDR1 SNHLY, CDR2 FYNNEI. This CDR3 contains 16 residues. DNA of the CDR3: TGTGCCAGCAGTGAACTGGGGGGCTCTGGGGCCAACGTCCTGACTTTC. This sequence encodes CASSELGGSGANVLTF.

This clonotype was seen repeatedly, ten times or more. The CDR3 reads CASSRATGGLDTEAFF. The DNA for the CDR3 is TGCGCCAGCAGCCGTGCGACAGGGGGTTTAGACACTGAAGCTTTCTTT. V gene TRBV4-1 combines with J gene TRBJ1-1; 9 bases line up with TRBD1. The CDR3 spans 16 residues. The trim removed 4 bases at V and 3 bases at J, leaving 9 bases unmatched. Germline CDR1 is MGHRA and CDR2 is YSYEKL.

V is TRBV30 and J is TRBJ2-7, with D perhaps TRBD2 (7 bases). The germline CDR1 and CDR2 sequences are GTSNPN and SVGIG (reference sequence). Trimming stripped 0 bases from V and 3 bases from J, with 12 bases between. CDR3 length: 14 residues. CDR3 protein: CAWSVGAGHYEQYF. In nucleotides, the CDR3 is TGTGCCTGGAGTGTCGGAGCGGGACACTACGAGCAGTACTTC.

This clonotype was observed at least ten times. This chain connects TRBV20-1 to TRBJ2-7; D possibly uses TRBD1 or TRBD2 (5 bases each). Germline lookup yields CDR1 DFQATT and CDR2 SNEGSKA (reference sequence). V was trimmed by 2 bases and J by 3 bases, leaving 11 bases between them. The CDR3 has 13 residues. CDR3 loop: CSARRFGGYEQYF. CDR3 bases: TGCAGTGCTAGAAGATTTGGGGGCTACGAGCAGTACTTC.

This chain uses TRBV29-1 with TRBJ1-1, with 8 bases matching TRBD1. Trimming cost V 7 bases and J 1 base; bases outside gene matches: 8. This CDR3 is built from 14 residues. In germline, CDR1 is SQVTM, CDR2 ANQGSEA. The CDR3 DNA reads TGCAGCGGTACAGGGGGAAGGGGGAACACTGAAGCTTTCTTT. Protein sequence: CSGTGGRGNTEAFF.